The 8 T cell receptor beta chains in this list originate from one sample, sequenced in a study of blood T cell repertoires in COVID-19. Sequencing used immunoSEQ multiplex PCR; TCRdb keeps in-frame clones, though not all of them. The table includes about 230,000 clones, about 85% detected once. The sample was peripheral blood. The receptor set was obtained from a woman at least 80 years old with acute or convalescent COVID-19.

CDR3 in amino acids: CASSPRLGQGSTDTQYF. The CDR3 coding sequence is TGTGCCAGCTCCCCTAGGCTGGGGCAGGGGTCCACAGATACGCAGTATTTT. The V and J genes are TRBV28 and TRBJ2-3; D possibly corresponds to TRBD1 (6 bases). Between the trimmed V and J ends, which lost 8 bases and 2 bases, there was a span of 23 bases. Germline V gives CDR1 MDHEN, CDR2 SYDVKM. This CDR3 is 17 amino acids long.

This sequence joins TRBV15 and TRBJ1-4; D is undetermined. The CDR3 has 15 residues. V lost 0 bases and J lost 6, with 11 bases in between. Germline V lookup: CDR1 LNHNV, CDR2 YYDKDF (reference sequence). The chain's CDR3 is CATSRDRTAYEKLFF. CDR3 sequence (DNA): TGTGCCACCAGCAGAGATAGAACAGCCTATGAAAAACTGTTTTTT.

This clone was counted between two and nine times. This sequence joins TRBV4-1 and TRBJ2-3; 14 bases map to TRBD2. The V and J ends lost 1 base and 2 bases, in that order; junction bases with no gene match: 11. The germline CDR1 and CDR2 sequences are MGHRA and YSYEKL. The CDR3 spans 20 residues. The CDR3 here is CASSQGPGLAGAVSTDTQYF. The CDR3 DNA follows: TGCGCCAGCAGCCAAGGCCCGGGACTAGCGGGGGCCGTCTCCACAGATACGCAGTATTTT.

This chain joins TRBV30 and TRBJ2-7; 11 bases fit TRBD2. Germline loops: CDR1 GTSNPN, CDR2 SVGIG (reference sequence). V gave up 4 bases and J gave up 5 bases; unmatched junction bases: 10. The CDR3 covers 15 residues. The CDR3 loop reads CAWTAGTSGPHEQYF. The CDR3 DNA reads TGTGCCTGGACCGCCGGGACTAGCGGACCACACGAGCAGTACTTC.

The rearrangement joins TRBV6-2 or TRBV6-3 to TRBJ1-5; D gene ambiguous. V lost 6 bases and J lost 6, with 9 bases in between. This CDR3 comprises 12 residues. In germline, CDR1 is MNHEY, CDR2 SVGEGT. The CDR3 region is CASSLYVQPQHF. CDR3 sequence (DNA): TGTGCCAGCAGCCTATATGTTCAGCCCCAGCATTTT.

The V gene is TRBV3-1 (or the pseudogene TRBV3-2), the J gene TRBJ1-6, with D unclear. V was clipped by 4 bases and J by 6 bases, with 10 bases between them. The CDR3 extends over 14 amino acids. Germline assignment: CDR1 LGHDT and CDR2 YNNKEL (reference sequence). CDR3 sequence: CASSPDRGNSPLHF. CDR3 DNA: TGTGCCAGCAGCCCGGACCGGGGTAATTCACCCCTCCACTTT.

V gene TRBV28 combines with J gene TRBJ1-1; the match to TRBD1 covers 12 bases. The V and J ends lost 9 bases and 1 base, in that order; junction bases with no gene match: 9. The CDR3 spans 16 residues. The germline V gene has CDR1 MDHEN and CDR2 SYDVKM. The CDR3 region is CASGLGQGARNTEAFF. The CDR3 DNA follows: TGTGCCAGTGGGTTGGGACAGGGGGCGCGGAACACTGAAGCTTTCTTT.

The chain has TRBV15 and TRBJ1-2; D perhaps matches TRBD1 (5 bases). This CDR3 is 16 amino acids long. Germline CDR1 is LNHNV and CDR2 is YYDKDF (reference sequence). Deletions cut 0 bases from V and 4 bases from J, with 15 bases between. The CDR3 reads CATSRDGAGVGYGYTF. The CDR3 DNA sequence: TGTGCCACCAGCAGAGATGGGGCGGGAGTCGGCTATGGCTACACCTTC. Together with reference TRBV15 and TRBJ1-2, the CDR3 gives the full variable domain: DAMVIQNPRYQVTQFGKPVTLSCSQTLNHNVMYWYQQKSSQAPKLLFHYYDKDFNNEADTPDNFQSRRPNTSFCFLDIRSPGLGDTAMYLCATSRDGAGVGYGYTFGSGTRLTVV.